The rows below give T cell receptor beta chains drawn from one sample of a study of long-term antiretroviral therapy in people with HIV. TCRdb keeps only in-frame clones here, not all; method: immunoSEQ multiplex PCR. Here the sample spans approximately 17,000 clones, about 71% being singletons. Sequencing used unsorted PBMCs, obtained 1.5 years before starting antiretroviral therapy. These receptors were taken from a woman in her 50s with HIV. The CDR3 runs from the conserved cysteine through the conserved F or W. A D gene is named only where the DNA matches it firmly. The size of a clone is reported for some rows only, either as once, few or many, or as a class for expanded clones.

v_call	clone_size	cdr3_length	d_call	j_call	cdr3_aa	cdr3_nt
TRBV18	NA	16	TRBD1	TRBJ1-3	CASSTGTGATGNTIYF	TGTGCCAGCTCAACAGGGACAGGGGCAACCGGAAACACCATATATTTT
TRBV9	few	16	NA	TRBJ1-2	CASSPSLAQGGYGYTF	TGTGCCAGCAGCCCTAGTTTAGCACAGGGAGGGTATGGCTACACCTTC
TRBV10-3	NA	13	NA	TRBJ1-5	CAIRGEGNQPQHF	TGTGCCATCAGGGGGGAAGGGAATCAGCCCCAGCATTTT
TRBV18	NA	14	NA	TRBJ1-1	CASSPLEEESGAFF	TGTGCCAGCTCACCACTGGAGGAGGAAAGCGGAGCTTTCTTT
TRBV4-1	NA	15	NA	TRBJ1-1	CASSREPTGTTEAFF	TGCGCCAGCAGCCGGGAGCCTACAGGGACTACTGAAGCTTTCTTT
TRBV10-2	once	12	NA	TRBJ2-5	CANGVGRETQYF	TGCGCCAACGGCGTGGGGCGGGAGACCCAGTACTTC
TRBV5-1	NA	12	NA	TRBJ2-3	CASSPEADTQYF	TGCGCCAGCAGCCCCGAGGCAGATACGCAGTATTTT
TRBV19	NA	14	NA	TRBJ1-1	CASSMNEGGTEAFF	TGTGCCAGTAGTATGAACGAGGGGGGAACTGAAGCTTTCTTT
TRBV9	NA	15	NA	TRBJ2-3	CASSSMTTSTDTQYF	TGTGCCAGCAGTTCGATGACTACCAGCACAGATACGCAGTATTTT
TRBV27	NA	16	NA	TRBJ2-3	CASSSLVVGPTDTQYF	TGTGCCAGCAGTTCATTGGTGGTGGGGCCAACAGATACGCAGTATTTT
TRBV2	NA	12	NA	TRBJ2-4	CASSGETNIQYF	TGTGCCAGCAGTGGAGAGACAAACATTCAGTACTTC
TRBV10-2	once	14	NA	TRBJ2-1	CASSDSNQGNEQFF	TGCGCCAGCAGTGACTCTAACCAGGGAAATGAGCAGTTCTTC
TRBV6-1	NA	15	NA	TRBJ1-2	CASSEGQGGFYGYTF	TGTGCCAGCAGTGAGGGGCAAGGAGGGTTCTATGGCTACACCTTC
TRBV5-1	NA	12	NA	TRBJ1-1	CASSFGNTEAFF	TGCGCCAGCAGCTTCGGGAACACTGAAGCTTTCTTT
TRBV27	NA	13	NA	TRBJ2-1	CASSFLAGYEQFF	TGTGCCAGCAGTTTCCTAGCAGGATATGAGCAGTTCTTC
TRBV10-1	NA	16	TRBD1	TRBJ1-6	CASSEDPGGRSSPLHF	TGCGCCAGCAGTGAGGATCCAGGGGGACGATCGTCACCCCTCCACTTT
TRBV6-1	few	16	TRBD1	TRBJ1-6	CASSEARDSYNSPLHF	TGTGCCAGCAGTGAAGCGAGGGACAGCTATAATTCACCCCTCCACTTT
TRBV7-8	NA	14	NA	TRBJ1-3	CASSVGFSGNTIYF	TGTGCCAGCAGCGTGGGGTTCTCTGGAAACACCATATATTTT
TRBV7-3	NA	13	NA	TRBJ2-5	CASSLIRSETQYF	TGTGCCAGCAGCTTAATACGTTCAGAGACCCAGTACTTC
TRBV6-5	NA	13	TRBD2	TRBJ2-5	CASSYPGTNTQYF	TGTGCCAGCAGTTACCCCGGGACTAATACCCAGTACTTC
TRBV6-5	once	11	NA	TRBJ1-1	CASRMNTEAFF	TGTGCCAGCCGGATGAACACTGAAGCTTTCTTT
TRBV2	NA	18	NA	TRBJ1-5	CASSDGPTTVDSNQPQHF	TGTGCCAGCAGTGACGGGCCGACTACGGTGGATAGCAATCAGCCCCAGCATTTT
TRBV10-3	once	15	NA	TRBJ2-1	CAIKDSRSSYNEQFF	TGTGCCATCAAGGACAGCCGCAGCTCCTACAATGAGCAGTTCTTC
TRBV7-8	medium-sized	15	TRBD2	TRBJ2-7	CASSVSGESSYEQYF	TGTGCCAGCAGCGTTAGCGGGGAGAGCTCCTACGAGCAGTACTTC
TRBV5-6	NA	13	TRBD1	TRBJ1-2	CASSPTGVYGYTF	TGTGCCAGCAGCCCGACAGGGGTCTATGGCTACACCTTC
TRBV12-5	NA	14	NA	TRBJ1-3	CASGLVASGNTIYF	TGTGCTAGTGGTTTGGTAGCTTCTGGAAACACCATATATTTT
TRBV6-1	NA	16	NA	TRBJ2-2	CASSAYGGAYTGELFF	TGTGCCAGCAGTGCCTACGGAGGGGCCTACACCGGGGAGCTGTTTTTT
TRBV4-1	NA	15	NA	TRBJ1-5	CASSQGRVADQPQHF	TGCGCCAGCAGCCAAGGCAGGGTTGCGGATCAGCCCCAGCATTTT
TRBV10-3	NA	16	TRBD2	TRBJ2-3	CAISESGTSGGNTQYF	TGTGCCATCAGTGAGTCGGGGACTAGCGGGGGAAATACGCAGTATTTT
TRBV12-5	NA	15	NA	TRBJ2-3	CASGLMGGPTDTQYF	TGTGCTAGTGGTTTAATGGGGGGCCCCACAGATACGCAGTATTTT
TRBV6-5	once	13	NA	TRBJ2-5	CASSAPGAETQYF	TGTGCCAGCAGTGCCCCGGGGGCGGAGACCCAGTACTTC
TRBV27	NA	15	TRBD1	TRBJ1-1	CASRSHRGLNTEAFF	TGTGCCAGCAGATCTCACAGGGGCCTGAACACTGAAGCTTTCTTT
TRBV19	medium-sized	13	TRBD1	TRBJ1-1	CASRINRGSEAFF	TGTGCCAGTAGGATAAACAGGGGATCTGAAGCTTTCTTT
TRBV27	few	13	NA	TRBJ1-6	CASSPRHYSPLHF	TGTGCCAGCAGTCCCCGACATTATTCACCCCTCCACTTT
TRBV5-1	NA	13	NA	TRBJ1-6	CASSSDNNSPLHF	TGCGCCAGCAGCTCGGATAATAATTCACCCCTCCACTTT
TRBV7-2	NA	17	NA	TRBJ2-2	CASSLFGGGRNTGELFF	TGTGCCAGCAGCCTTTTTGGCGGGGGCCGGAACACCGGGGAGCTGTTTTTT
TRBV10-3	NA	14	NA	TRBJ2-4	CAIGPQADKNIQYF	TGTGCCATCGGGCCCCAGGCAGATAAAAACATTCAGTACTTC
TRBV5-1	few	13	NA	TRBJ1-2	CASSQTGTYGYTF	TGCGCCAGCAGCCAGACAGGTACCTATGGCTACACCTTC
TRBV30	NA	14	NA	TRBJ1-2	CAGSRGMWGYGYTF	TGTGCCGGGAGTAGGGGGATGTGGGGCTATGGCTACACCTTC
TRBV7-9	once	13	NA	TRBJ2-5	CASSLRTGETQYF	TGTGCCAGCAGCTTAAGGACCGGGGAGACCCAGTACTTC
TRBV5-1	NA	15	TRBD2	TRBJ2-3	CASSVPGLDTDTQYF	TGCGCCAGCAGCGTACCGGGACTAGACACAGATACGCAGTATTTT
TRBV29-1	NA	12	NA	TRBJ2-5	CSGLRGKETQYF	TGCAGCGGCCTGAGGGGGAAAGAGACCCAGTACTTC
TRBV19	NA	14	NA	TRBJ2-3	CASSKWDNTDTQYF	TGTGCCAGTAGTAAATGGGACAACACAGATACGCAGTATTTT
TRBV6-1	few	14	TRBD1	TRBJ1-2	CASSLRTGTNGYTF	TGTGCCAGCAGCTTAAGGACAGGGACTAACGGCTACACCTTC
TRBV5-8	NA	14	TRBD1	TRBJ1-5	CASSLGTVGQPQHF	TGTGCCAGCAGCCTAGGGACAGTAGGTCAGCCCCAGCATTTT
TRBV5-1	once	15	NA	TRBJ2-7	CASSSDATILNEQYF	TGCGCCAGCAGCTCCGACGCTACCATCCTTAACGAGCAGTACTTC
TRBV19	medium-sized	15	NA	TRBJ1-5	CASSIGPGLTQPQHF	TGTGCCAGTAGTATAGGTCCAGGGTTGACTCAGCCCCAGCATTTT
TRBV11-2	NA	16	TRBD1	TRBJ2-5	CASSSGQGEGRETQYF	TGTGCCAGCAGCTCGGGACAGGGGGAGGGAAGGGAGACCCAGTACTTC
TRBV25-1	NA	11	NA	TRBJ1-6	CASSTGLALHF	TGTGCCAGTAGTACAGGGTTGGCCCTCCACTTT
TRBV7-9	NA	15	TRBD2	TRBJ2-1	CASSSTGGMGNEQFF	TGTGCCAGCAGCTCGACGGGGGGAATGGGTAATGAGCAGTTCTTC
TRBV9	NA	12	NA	TRBJ2-5	CASSAMQETQYF	TGTGCCAGCAGCGCGATGCAAGAGACCCAGTACTTC
TRBV2	NA	14	NA	TRBJ2-1	CAGLTRDSYNEQFF	TGTGCCGGACTAACTCGGGACTCCTACAATGAGCAGTTCTTC
TRBV6-6	NA	16	TRBD2	TRBJ2-2	CASSPLAGGNTGELFF	TGTGCCAGCAGTCCGCTAGCGGGGGGGAACACCGGGGAGCTGTTTTTT
TRBV19	NA	15	TRBD1	TRBJ1-5	CASSPGTGRDQPQHF	TGTGCCAGTAGTCCCGGGACAGGGAGGGATCAGCCCCAGCATTTT